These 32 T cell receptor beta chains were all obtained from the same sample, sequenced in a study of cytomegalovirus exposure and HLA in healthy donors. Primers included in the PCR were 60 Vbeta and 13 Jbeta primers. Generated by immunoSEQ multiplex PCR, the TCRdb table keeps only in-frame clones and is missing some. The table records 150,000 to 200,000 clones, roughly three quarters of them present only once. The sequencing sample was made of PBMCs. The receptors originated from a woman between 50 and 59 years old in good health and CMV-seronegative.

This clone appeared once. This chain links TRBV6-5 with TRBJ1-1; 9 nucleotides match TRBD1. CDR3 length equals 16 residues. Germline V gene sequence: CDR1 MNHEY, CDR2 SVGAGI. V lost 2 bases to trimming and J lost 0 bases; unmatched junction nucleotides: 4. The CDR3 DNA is TGTGCCAGCAGTTACCGACAGGGGGGGATGAACACTGAAGCTTTCTTT. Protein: CASSYRQGGMNTEAFF.

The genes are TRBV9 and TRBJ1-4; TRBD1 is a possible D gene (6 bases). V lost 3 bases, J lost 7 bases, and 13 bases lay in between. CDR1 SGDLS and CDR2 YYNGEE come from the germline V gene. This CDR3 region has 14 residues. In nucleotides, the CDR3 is TGTGCCAGCAGCGCCAGGGGTGTGGGTGAAAAACTGTTTTTT. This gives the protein CASSARGVGEKLFF.

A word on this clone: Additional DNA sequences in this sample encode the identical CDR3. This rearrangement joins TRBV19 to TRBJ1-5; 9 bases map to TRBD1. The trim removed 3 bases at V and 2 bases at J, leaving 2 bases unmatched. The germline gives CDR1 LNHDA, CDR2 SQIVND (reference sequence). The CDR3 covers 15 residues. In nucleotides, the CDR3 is TGTGCCAGTAGTATTGGGGACAGGGGCAATCAGCCCCAGCATTTT. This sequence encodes CASSIGDRGNQPQHF. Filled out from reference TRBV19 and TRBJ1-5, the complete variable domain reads DGGITQSPKYLFRKEGQNVTLSCEQNLNHDAMYWYRQDPGQGLRLIYYSQIVNDFQKGDIAEGYSVSREKKESFPLTVTSAQKNPTAFYLCASSIGDRGNQPQHFGDGTRLSIL.

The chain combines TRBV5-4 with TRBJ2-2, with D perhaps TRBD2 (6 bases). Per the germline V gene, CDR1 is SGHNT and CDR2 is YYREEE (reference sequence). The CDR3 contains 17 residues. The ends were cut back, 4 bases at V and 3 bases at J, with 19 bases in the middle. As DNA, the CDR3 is TGTGCCAGCAGCAAACCTTCAGGGACTCGCGACACCGGGGAGCTGTTTTTT. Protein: CASSKPSGTRDTGELFF.

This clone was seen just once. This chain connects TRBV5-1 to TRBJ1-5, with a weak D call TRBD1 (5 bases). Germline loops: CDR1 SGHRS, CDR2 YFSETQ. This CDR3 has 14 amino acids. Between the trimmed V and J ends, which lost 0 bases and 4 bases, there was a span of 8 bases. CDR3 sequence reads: CASSLVAGNQPQHF. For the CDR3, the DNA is TGCGCCAGCAGCTTGGTAGCAGGGAATCAGCCCCAGCATTTT.

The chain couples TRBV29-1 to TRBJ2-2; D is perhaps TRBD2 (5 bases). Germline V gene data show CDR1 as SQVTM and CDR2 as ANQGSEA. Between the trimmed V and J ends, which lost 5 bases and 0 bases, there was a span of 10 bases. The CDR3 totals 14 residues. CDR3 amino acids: CSVLAGANTGELFF. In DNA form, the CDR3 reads TGCAGCGTTCTGGCGGGTGCGAACACCGGGGAGCTGTTTTTT.

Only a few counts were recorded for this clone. The DNA for the CDR3 is TGCGCCAGCAGCCAAACAAGCGGGGACTACAATGAGCAGTTCTTC. Translation: CASSQTSGDYNEQFF. The V and J genes are TRBV4-3 and TRBJ2-1, with 7 bases that match TRBD2. V trimming: 2 bases; J trimming: 3 bases; junction bases outside the gene matches: 4. Germline-derived CDR1 and CDR2 are LGHNA and YSLEER. This CDR3 is built from 15 residues.

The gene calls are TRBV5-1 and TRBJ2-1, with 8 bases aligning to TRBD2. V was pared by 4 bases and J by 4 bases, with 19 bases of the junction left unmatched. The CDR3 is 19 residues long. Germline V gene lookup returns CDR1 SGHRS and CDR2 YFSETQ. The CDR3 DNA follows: TGCGCCAGCAGCCCGCGCCCGGGCGGAGCGGGAGTAGGGTACAATGAGCAGTTCTTC. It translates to CASSPRPGGAGVGYNEQFF.

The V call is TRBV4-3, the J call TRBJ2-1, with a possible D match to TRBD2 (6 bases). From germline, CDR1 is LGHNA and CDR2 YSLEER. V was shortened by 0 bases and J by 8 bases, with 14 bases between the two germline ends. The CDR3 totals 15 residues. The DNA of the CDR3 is TGCGCCAGCAGCCAAGATAAAGTCTCGGGGGATGAGCAGTTCTTC. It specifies CASSQDKVSGDEQFF.

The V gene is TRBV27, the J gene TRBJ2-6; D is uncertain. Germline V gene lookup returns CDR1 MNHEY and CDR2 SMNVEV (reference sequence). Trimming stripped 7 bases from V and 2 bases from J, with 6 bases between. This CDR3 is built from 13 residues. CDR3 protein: CASTTAGANVLTF. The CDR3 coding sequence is TGTGCCAGCACTACCGCTGGGGCCAACGTCCTGACTTTC.

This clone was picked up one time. The CDR3 DNA reads TGTGCCAGCAGTGAAGCAATGACAGGGGGTACTGAAGCTTTCTTT. Its protein is CASSEAMTGGTEAFF. J is TRBJ1-1 and V is TRBV6-1; 9 bases agree with TRBD1. Unmatched junction bases numbered 4, after V lost 0 bases and J lost 5 bases. There are 15 residues in the CDR3. The germline gives CDR1 MNHNS, CDR2 SASEGT.

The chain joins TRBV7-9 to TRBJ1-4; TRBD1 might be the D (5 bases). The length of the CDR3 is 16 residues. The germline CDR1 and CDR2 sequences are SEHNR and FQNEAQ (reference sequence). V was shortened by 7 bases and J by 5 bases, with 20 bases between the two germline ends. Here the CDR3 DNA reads TGTGCCAGCACCAAAGGGGAGGGTTTTTGGAATGAAAAACTGTTTTTT. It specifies CASTKGEGFWNEKLFF.

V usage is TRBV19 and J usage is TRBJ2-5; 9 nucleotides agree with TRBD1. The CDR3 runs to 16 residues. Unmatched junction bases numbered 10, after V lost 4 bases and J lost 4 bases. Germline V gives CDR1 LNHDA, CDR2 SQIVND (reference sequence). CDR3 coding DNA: TGTGCCAGTAGTAAGGGGACAGGGTTGGAAAGAGAGACCCAGTACTTC. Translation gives CASSKGTGLERETQYF.

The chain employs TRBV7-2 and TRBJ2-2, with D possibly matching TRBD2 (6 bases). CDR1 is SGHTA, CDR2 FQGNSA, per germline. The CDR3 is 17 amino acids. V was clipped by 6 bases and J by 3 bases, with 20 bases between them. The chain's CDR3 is CASSSAEEGKDTGELFF. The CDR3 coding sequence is TGTGCCAGCAGTTCGGCCGAGGAGGGGAAGGACACCGGGGAGCTGTTTTTT.

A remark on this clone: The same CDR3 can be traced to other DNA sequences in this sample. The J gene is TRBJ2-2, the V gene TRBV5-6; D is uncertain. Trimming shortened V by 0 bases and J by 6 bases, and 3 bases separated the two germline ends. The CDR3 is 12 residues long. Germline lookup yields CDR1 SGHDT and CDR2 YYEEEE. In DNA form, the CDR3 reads TGTGCCAGCAGCTTGGCCGCCGGGGAGCTGTTTTTT. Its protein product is CASSLAAGELFF.

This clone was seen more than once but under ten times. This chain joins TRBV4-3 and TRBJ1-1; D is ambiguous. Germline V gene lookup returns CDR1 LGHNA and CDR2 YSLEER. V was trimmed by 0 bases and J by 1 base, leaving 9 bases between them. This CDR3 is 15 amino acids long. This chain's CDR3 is CASSQDAQENTEAFF. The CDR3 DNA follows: TGCGCCAGCAGCCAAGATGCGCAGGAGAACACTGAAGCTTTCTTT.

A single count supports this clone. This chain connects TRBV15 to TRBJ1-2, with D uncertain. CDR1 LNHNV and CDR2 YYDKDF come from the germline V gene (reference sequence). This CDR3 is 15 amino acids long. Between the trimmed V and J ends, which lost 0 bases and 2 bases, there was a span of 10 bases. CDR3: CATSRERPINYGYTF. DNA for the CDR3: TGTGCCACCAGCAGAGAGCGGCCTATCAACTATGGCTACACCTTC.

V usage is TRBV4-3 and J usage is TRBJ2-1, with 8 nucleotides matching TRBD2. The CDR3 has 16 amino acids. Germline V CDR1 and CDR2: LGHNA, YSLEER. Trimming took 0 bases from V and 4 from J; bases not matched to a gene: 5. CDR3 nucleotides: TGCGCCAGCAGCCAAGAGGCCGGGGGGGCTTACAATGAGCAGTTCTTC. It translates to CASSQEAGGAYNEQFF.

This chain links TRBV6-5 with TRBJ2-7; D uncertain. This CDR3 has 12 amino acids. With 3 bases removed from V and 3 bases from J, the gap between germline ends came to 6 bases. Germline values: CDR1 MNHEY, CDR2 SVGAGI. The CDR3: CASSYNFYEQYF. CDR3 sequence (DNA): TGTGCCAGCAGTTATAATTTCTACGAGCAGTACTTC.

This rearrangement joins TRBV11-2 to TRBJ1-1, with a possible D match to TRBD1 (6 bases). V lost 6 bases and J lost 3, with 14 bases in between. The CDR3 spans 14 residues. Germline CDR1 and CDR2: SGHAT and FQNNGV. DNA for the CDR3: TGTGCCAGCAGTCCAATACAGGGTTACACTGAAGCTTTCTTT. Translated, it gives CASSPIQGYTEAFF.

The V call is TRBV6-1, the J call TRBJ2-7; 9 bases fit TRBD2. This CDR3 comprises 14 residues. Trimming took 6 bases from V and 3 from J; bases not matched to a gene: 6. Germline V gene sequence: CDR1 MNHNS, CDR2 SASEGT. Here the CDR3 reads CASRVPTSGYEQYF. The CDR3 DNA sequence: TGTGCCAGCAGGGTCCCGACTAGCGGCTACGAGCAGTACTTC.

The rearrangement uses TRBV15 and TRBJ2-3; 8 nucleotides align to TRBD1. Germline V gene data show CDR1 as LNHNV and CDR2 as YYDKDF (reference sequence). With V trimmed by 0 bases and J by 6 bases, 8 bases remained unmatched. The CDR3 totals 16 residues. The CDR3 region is CATSRDGTGAWDTQYF. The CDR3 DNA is TGTGCCACCAGCAGAGATGGGACAGGAGCTTGGGATACGCAGTATTTT.

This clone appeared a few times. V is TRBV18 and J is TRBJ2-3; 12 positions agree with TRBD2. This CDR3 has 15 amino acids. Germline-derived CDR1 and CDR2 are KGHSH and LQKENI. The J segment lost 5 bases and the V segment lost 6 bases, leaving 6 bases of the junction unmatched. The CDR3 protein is CASSLAGGPGDTQYF. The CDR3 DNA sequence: TGTGCCAGCTCCCTAGCGGGGGGGCCGGGAGATACGCAGTATTTT.

In DNA form, the CDR3 reads TGTGCCAGTAGTATAGGGCCCGGACAGCTAGATGTAGCCCAGCATTTT. Its protein product is CASSIGPGQLDVAQHF. The chain employs TRBV19 and TRBJ1-5, with D possibly being TRBD1 (6 bases). Germline V gene sequence: CDR1 LNHDA, CDR2 SQIVND (reference sequence). This CDR3 region has 16 residues. The V and J ends lost 1 base and 11 bases respectively, with 21 bases between them.

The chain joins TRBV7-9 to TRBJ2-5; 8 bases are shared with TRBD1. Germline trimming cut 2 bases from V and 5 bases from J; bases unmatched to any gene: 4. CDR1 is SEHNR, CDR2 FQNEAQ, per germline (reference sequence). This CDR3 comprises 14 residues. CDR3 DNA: TGTGCCAGCAGCTTACAGGGGGCGCGGGAGACCCAGTACTTC. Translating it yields CASSLQGARETQYF.

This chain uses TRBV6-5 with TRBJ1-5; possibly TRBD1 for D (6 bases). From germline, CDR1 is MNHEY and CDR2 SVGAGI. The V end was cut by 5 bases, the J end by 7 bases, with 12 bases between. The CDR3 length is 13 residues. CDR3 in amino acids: CASSHRDNQPQHF. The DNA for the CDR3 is TGTGCCAGCAGTCACAGGGACAACCAGCCCCAGCATTTT.

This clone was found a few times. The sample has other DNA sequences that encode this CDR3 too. CDR3 amino acids: CASKGNGEQYF. CDR3 in DNA: TGTGCCAGCAAGGGGAACGGCGAGCAGTACTTC. The chain joins TRBV28 to TRBJ2-7; TRBD1 might be the D (5 bases). Germline-derived CDR1 and CDR2 are MDHEN and SYDVKM. Deletions cut 7 bases from V and 6 bases from J, with 10 bases between. The CDR3 sequence is 11 residues long. The complete variable domain, with remaining parts taken from reference TRBV28 and TRBJ2-7, reads DVKVTQSSRYLVKRTGEKVFLECVQDMDHENMFWYRQDPGLGLRLIYFSYDVKMKEKGDIPEGYSVSREKKERFSLILESASTNQTSMYLCASKGNGEQYFGPGTRLTVT.

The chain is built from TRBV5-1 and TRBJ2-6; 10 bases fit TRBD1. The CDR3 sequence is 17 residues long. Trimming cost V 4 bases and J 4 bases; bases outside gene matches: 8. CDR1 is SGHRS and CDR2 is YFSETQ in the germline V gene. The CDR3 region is CASSRDRGPLGANVLTF. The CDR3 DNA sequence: TGCGCCAGCAGCAGGGACAGGGGCCCCCTCGGGGCCAACGTCCTGACTTTC.

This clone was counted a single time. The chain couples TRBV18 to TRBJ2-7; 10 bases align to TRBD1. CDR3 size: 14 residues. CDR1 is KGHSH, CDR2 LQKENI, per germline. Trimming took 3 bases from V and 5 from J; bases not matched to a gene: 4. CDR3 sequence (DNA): TGTGCCAGCTCACCCGGGACAGGGGATCACGAGCAGTACTTC. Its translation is CASSPGTGDHEQYF.

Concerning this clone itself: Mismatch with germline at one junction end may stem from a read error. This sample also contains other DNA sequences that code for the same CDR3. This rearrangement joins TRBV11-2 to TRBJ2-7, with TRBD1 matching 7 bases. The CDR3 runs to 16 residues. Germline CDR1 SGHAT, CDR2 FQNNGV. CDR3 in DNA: TGTGCCAGCAGCCCCTTTGGGACAGTGAGCCTTTACGAGCAATACTTC. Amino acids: CASSPFGTVSLYEQYF.

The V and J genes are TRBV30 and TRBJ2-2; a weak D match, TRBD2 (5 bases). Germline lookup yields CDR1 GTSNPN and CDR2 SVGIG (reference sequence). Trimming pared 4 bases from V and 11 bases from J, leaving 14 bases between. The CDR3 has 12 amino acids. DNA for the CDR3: TGTGCCTGGACCCCGGGAAGGGTAGAGCTGTTTTTT. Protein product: CAWTPGRVELFF.

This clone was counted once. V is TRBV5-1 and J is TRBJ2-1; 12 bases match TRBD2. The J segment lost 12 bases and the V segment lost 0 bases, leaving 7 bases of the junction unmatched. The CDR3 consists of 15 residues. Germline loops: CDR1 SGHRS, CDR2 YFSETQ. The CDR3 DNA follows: TGCGCCAGCAGCTTGGGTGACCTAGCGGGAGGGCCGCAGTTCTTC. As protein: CASSLGDLAGGPQFF.